This entry lists 9 T cell receptor beta chains sequenced from one sample in a study of CD8 T cells in ankylosing spondylitis. General study findings and limits: Fewer than 10 highly homologous variants formed a TCR beta motif that appeared characteristic of ankylosing spondylitis blood.

TCRdb re-derived calls from the 5' RACE reads in MiXCR, one entry per CDR3 protein. There are around 770,000 distinct CDR3 sequences in the sample; over 15% occur only once, and around 19% lies in the top ten. No cognate antigen is known for these TCRs. Sequencing used blood, either unsorted or a sorted T cell fraction (not recorded which). The receptors originated from a male donor with ankylosing spondylitis.

Worth noting for this clonotype: At one end the junction does not follow the germline gene, possibly because of a read error. V gene TRBV12-3 or TRBV12-4 combines with J gene TRBJ2-6, with 10 bases identical to TRBD2. The CDR3 sequence is 18 residues long. CDR3 loop: CAISSTSGMTSGANVLTF. CDR3 nucleotide sequence: TGTGCCATCAGTTCCACTAGCGGGATGACCTCTGGGGCCAACGTCCTGACTTTC.

A few counts support this clonotype. The chain couples TRBV10-3 to TRBJ1-5, with TRBD1 matching over 8 bases. The CDR3 contains 14 residues. Per the germline V gene, CDR1 is ENHRY and CDR2 is SYGVKD. V lost 4 bases, J lost 5 bases, and 4 bases stayed unmatched. DNA of the CDR3: TGTGCCATCAGTGGGGCAGGGGGCGATCAGCCCCAGCATTTT. Residues: CAISGAGGDQPQHF.

The rearrangement joins TRBV9 to TRBJ2-2; 11 bases map to TRBD2. The CDR3 consists of 15 residues. The V gene's germline CDR1 is SGDLS and CDR2 YYNGEE. The V segment lost 2 bases and the J segment 4 bases; nucleotides outside the gene matches: 1. CDR3 region: CASSVTSGVTGELFF. CDR3 nucleotide sequence: TGTGCCAGCAGCGTGACTAGCGGGGTCACCGGGGAGCTGTTTTTT.

This clonotype was seen more than once but under ten times. The chain joins TRBV6-6 to TRBJ2-5; D is ambiguous. Germline values: CDR1 MNHNY, CDR2 SVGAGI (reference sequence). The CDR3 length is 11 residues. V was trimmed by 5 bases and J by 5 bases, leaving 6 bases between them. This chain's CDR3 is CASSTWETQYF. DNA for the CDR3: TGTGCCAGCAGTACGTGGGAGACCCAGTACTTC.

This clonotype was seen only once. The rearrangement uses TRBV28 and TRBJ2-7, with 8 bases fitting TRBD1. The CDR3 contains 14 residues. Per the germline V gene, CDR1 is MDHEN and CDR2 is SYDVKM. V lost 2 bases to trimming and J lost 4 bases; unmatched junction nucleotides: 4. The CDR3 is CASSLRQGKYEQYF. CDR3 bases: TGTGCCAGCAGTTTACGACAGGGGAAGTACGAGCAGTACTTC.

The V gene is TRBV7-3, the J gene TRBJ2-5; 8 bases are a match to TRBD2. Germline CDR1 SGHTA, CDR2 FQGTGA. The CDR3 runs 14 residues. The trim removed 5 bases at V and 5 bases at J, leaving 7 bases unmatched. The CDR3 bases are TGTGCCAGCAGCCCCAACGGGGGGGTGGAGACCCAGTACTTC. It translates to CASSPNGGVETQYF.

This clonotype has only a few counts. The chain uses TRBV12-3 or TRBV12-4 and TRBJ2-3; 9 bases align to TRBD1. V lost 4 bases, J lost 4 bases, and 12 bases stayed unmatched. There are 17 residues in the CDR3. The CDR3 sequence: CASSCLRDRVCPDTQYF. The CDR3 DNA is TGTGCCAGCAGTTGTCTCCGGGACAGGGTTTGCCCAGATACGCAGTATTTT.

A few counts support this clonotype. V is TRBV15 and J is TRBJ2-5; the D gene could be TRBD1 or TRBD2 (5 bases each). Germline values: CDR1 LNHNV, CDR2 YYDKDF (reference sequence). V lost 0 bases and J lost 10, with 18 bases in between. The CDR3 extends over 15 amino acids. The CDR3 DNA is TGTGCCACCAGCAGAGATGGATTCGGTTTGGGGGACCAGTACTTC. Residues: CATSRDGFGLGDQYF.

The V and J genes are TRBV20-1 and TRBJ1-1; 7 nucleotides line up with TRBD1. J was trimmed by 4 bases and V by 3 bases; bases with no gene match: 14. Germline V gene lookup returns CDR1 DFQATT and CDR2 SNEGSKA (reference sequence). CDR3 length: 16 amino acids. The CDR3 reads CSASPTGTLGSTEAFF. The CDR3 nucleotides read TGCAGTGCTAGCCCGACAGGGACCTTAGGAAGCACTGAAGCTTTCTTT.